The next 29 T cell receptor beta chains were all read from a single sample in a study of blood T cell repertoires in COVID-19. TCRdb's table, derived via immunoSEQ multiplex PCR, lists solely in-frame clones and lacks some. Of 210,000 or so clones listed, about four fifths are singletons. The source material was PBMCs or T cells enriched from blood (not recorded which). All receptors come from a man aged 55 to 70 who had recovered from COVID-19.

J is TRBJ1-2 and V is TRBV19; 10 positions match TRBD1. With V trimmed by 10 bases and J by 6 bases, 8 bases remained unmatched. Germline V gene sequence: CDR1 LNHDA, CDR2 SQIVND (reference sequence). This CDR3 region has 13 residues. Here the CDR3 reads CATRTDRGDGYTF. CDR3 sequence (DNA): TGTGCCACCCGGACGGACAGGGGGGATGGCTACACCTTC. Filled out from reference TRBV19 and TRBJ1-2, the complete variable domain reads DGGITQSPKYLFRKEGQNVTLSCEQNLNHDAMYWYRQDPGQGLRLIYYSQIVNDFQKGDIAEGYSVSREKKESFPLTVTSAQKNPTAFYLCATRTDRGDGYTFGSGTRLTVV.

This chain links TRBV6-5 with TRBJ1-1, with D possibly TRBD1 on 6 matching bases. This CDR3 contains 15 residues. Germline V gene lookup returns CDR1 MNHEY and CDR2 SVGAGI. V was clipped by 6 bases and J by 0 bases, with 14 bases between them. The CDR3 DNA follows: TGTGCCAGCAGAGATACAGGGATGATGAACACTGAAGCTTTCTTT. It codes for CASRDTGMMNTEAFF.

This clone was detected only a few times. The genes are TRBV30 and TRBJ1-5, with D perhaps TRBD1 (6 bases). Germline V gene sequence: CDR1 GTSNPN, CDR2 SVGIG (reference sequence). The CDR3 covers 14 residues. The V gene lost 0 bases and the J gene lost 9 bases, with 15 bases spanning the gap. The CDR3 DNA sequence: TGTGCCTGGAGTGTACAGGGCCGATCCACGCCCCAGCATTTT. Translated: CAWSVQGRSTPQHF.

V usage is TRBV12-5 and J usage is TRBJ2-7; D possibly corresponds to TRBD1 (6 bases). Looked up from germline, CDR1 is LGHNT and CDR2 is FRNRAP. The CDR3 loop spans 16 amino acids. The germline V and J ends were trimmed by 1 base and 3 bases, with 16 bases remaining between them. The CDR3 here is CASGLAAGSGDYEQYF. The CDR3 region has the DNA TGTGCTAGTGGTTTGGCCGCTGGGTCAGGGGACTACGAGCAGTACTTC.

The chain employs TRBV7-9 and TRBJ1-4; 8 bases fit TRBD1. Germline V gene data show CDR1 as SEHNR and CDR2 as FQNEAQ (reference sequence). The CDR3 sequence is 14 residues long. Trimming at V came to 2 bases and at J to 8 bases, leaving 4 bases not matched to a gene. The CDR3 nucleotides read TGTGCCAGCAGCTTAAGCAGGGGGCGGGAAAAACTGTTTTTT. This sequence encodes CASSLSRGREKLFF.

V is TRBV7-9 and J is TRBJ2-1; maybe TRBD1 (5 bases). The germline V gene encodes CDR1 SEHNR and CDR2 FQNEAQ (reference sequence). The CDR3 is 14 amino acids. Trimming removed 1 base from V and 5 bases from J, with 9 bases in between. As DNA, the CDR3 is TGTGCCAGCAGCTTAGTGGGGCCGGACAATGAGCAGTTCTTC. Protein: CASSLVGPDNEQFF.

The chain carries TRBV24-1 and TRBJ1-2; TRBD1 aligns across 9 bases. Trimming took 8 bases from V and 4 from J; bases not matched to a gene: 4. Germline values: CDR1 KGHDR, CDR2 SFDVKD. The CDR3 consists of 13 residues. Here the CDR3 reads CATNRGQGYGYTF. The CDR3 DNA is TGTGCCACCAACAGGGGGCAGGGCTATGGCTACACCTTC.

The rearrangement links TRBV3-1 (or the pseudogene TRBV3-2) to TRBJ1-2; D might be TRBD1 (6 bases). Trimming removed 5 bases from V and 8 bases from J, with 15 bases in between. The CDR3 has 13 residues. Germline values: CDR1 LGHDT, CDR2 YNNKEL (reference sequence). The CDR3 nucleotides read TGTGCCAGCAGCAACCGGGACAAAGGCGGCTACACCTTC. Translation gives CASSNRDKGGYTF.

This clone was recorded a few times. The J gene is TRBJ2-2, the V gene TRBV3-1 (or the pseudogene TRBV3-2); no firm D call. Germline CDR1 reads LGHDT; CDR2 reads YNNKEL (reference sequence). The CDR3 is 17 residues long. V lost 1 base and J 3 bases, leaving 15 bases between the germline ends. CDR3 DNA sequence: TGTGCCAGCAGCCAAGTGGCAGGTACCCCCTACACCGGGGAGCTGTTTTTT. Its protein is CASSQVAGTPYTGELFF.

The V gene is TRBV6-5, the J gene TRBJ1-4; 7 nucleotides match TRBD1. The CDR3 runs to 14 residues. Per the germline V gene, CDR1 is MNHEY and CDR2 is SVGAGI. Losses at the gene ends were 2 bases for V and 8 bases for J; bases not matched to a gene: 5. The CDR3 is CASSYTRGGEKLFF. CDR3 nucleotides: TGTGCCAGCAGTTACACTAGAGGGGGCGAAAAACTGTTTTTT.

The chain carries TRBV4-2 and TRBJ1-4; D gene ambiguous. Trimming took 1 base from V and 4 from J, leaving 7 bases between them. The CDR3 totals 14 residues. Germline V lookup: CDR1 LGHNA, CDR2 YNFKEQ. The CDR3 loop reads CASSQGGDNEKLFF. The DNA of the CDR3 is TGTGCCAGCAGCCAAGGGGGAGATAATGAAAAACTGTTTTTT.

The V call is TRBV24-1, the J call TRBJ2-1; 10 positions match TRBD1. The V gene's germline CDR1 is KGHDR and CDR2 SFDVKD. The CDR3 spans 16 residues. V lost 9 bases to trimming and J lost 6 bases; unmatched junction nucleotides: 13. The CDR3 is CATSQTGGGTFNEQFF. CDR3 bases: TGTGCCACCTCGCAGACAGGGGGCGGAACTTTCAATGAGCAGTTCTTC.

J is TRBJ2-1 and V is TRBV24-1; a weak D match, TRBD1 (6 bases). This CDR3 has 15 amino acids. Germline V CDR1 and CDR2: KGHDR, SFDVKD. Trimming stripped 5 bases from V and 0 bases from J, with 10 bases between. The CDR3 DNA reads as TGTGCCACCAGTGTAGACAGGAGCTCCTACAATGAGCAGTTCTTC. As protein: CATSVDRSSYNEQFF.

The CDR3 loop reads CASSLRLVRETQYF. The CDR3 coding sequence is TGTGCCAGCAGCTTGAGACTAGTACGTGAGACCCAGTACTTC. The chain employs TRBV5-6 and TRBJ2-5, with D perhaps TRBD2 (6 bases). The V gene's germline CDR1 is SGHDT and CDR2 YYEEEE. The CDR3 is 14 residues long. V was shortened by 1 base and J by 5 bases, with 12 bases between the two germline ends. Variable domain in full (rest from reference TRBV5-6 and TRBJ2-5): DAGVTQSPTHLIKTRGQQVTLRCSPKSGHDTVSWYQQALGQGPQFIFQYYEEEERQRGNFPDRFSGHQFPNYSSELNVNALLLGDSALYLCASSLRLVRETQYFGPGTRLLVL.

The chain is built from TRBV29-1 and TRBJ2-7; D possibly corresponds to TRBD1 (5 bases). This CDR3 has 12 amino acids. Per the germline V gene, CDR1 is SQVTM and CDR2 is ANQGSEA. The ends were cut back, 5 bases at V and 3 bases at J, with 11 bases in the middle. The DNA of the CDR3 is TGCAGCGTTACACAGGATTTCTACGAGCAGTACTTC. This sequence encodes CSVTQDFYEQYF.

The chain recombines TRBV29-1 with TRBJ2-5; perhaps TRBD2 as D (6 bases). With 4 bases removed from V and 5 bases from J, the gap between germline ends came to 11 bases. The germline CDR1 and CDR2 sequences are SQVTM and ANQGSEA. This CDR3 comprises 12 residues. CDR3 loop: CSVARGKETQYF. The CDR3 coding sequence is TGCAGCGTTGCGCGGGGCAAGGAGACCCAGTACTTC.

The rearrangement links TRBV5-6 to TRBJ2-7; the D gene is possibly TRBD1 (5 bases). CDR1 and CDR2 (germline): SGHDT, YYEEEE. V dropped 1 base and J dropped 0 bases, with 11 bases sitting between them. The CDR3 loop spans 15 amino acids. In DNA, the CDR3 is TGTGCCAGCAGCTTGCTGGGGCAGGGCTCCTACGAGCAGTACTTC. Amino acid sequence: CASSLLGQGSYEQYF.

The chain employs TRBV6-1 and TRBJ1-4; possibly TRBD1 for D (6 bases). The CDR3 is 18 amino acids. The V gene's germline CDR1 is MNHNS and CDR2 SASEGT. Deletions cut 3 bases from V and 0 bases from J, with 17 bases between. This chain's CDR3 is CASSEWAGDRATNEKLFF. The CDR3 DNA reads as TGTGCCAGCAGTGAGTGGGCAGGGGATAGGGCAACTAATGAAAAACTGTTTTTT.

This clone was seen a single time. The chain is built from TRBV18 and TRBJ1-1; the D gene is possibly TRBD1 (5 bases). Trimming shortened V by 3 bases and J by 4 bases, and 21 bases separated the two germline ends. Germline V CDR1 and CDR2: KGHSH, LQKENI. CDR3 length equals 17 residues. CDR3 in amino acids: CASSPIVRVEGFTEAFF. CDR3 bases: TGTGCCAGCTCACCTATCGTTCGGGTGGAGGGGTTCACTGAAGCTTTCTTT.

The V call is TRBV11-3, the J call TRBJ2-7, with D possibly matching TRBD1 (6 bases). Germline-derived CDR1 and CDR2 are SGHNT and YENEEA. Deletions cut 5 bases from V and 3 bases from J, with 17 bases between. The CDR3 length is 15 residues. DNA for the CDR3: TGTGCCAGCAGCCTGTCCGGGACACTTAACTACGAGCAGTACTTC. It codes for CASSLSGTLNYEQYF. Drawing the rest from reference TRBV11-3 and TRBJ2-7, the complete variable domain is EAGVVQSPRYKIIEKKQPVAFWCNPISGHNTLYWYLQNLGQGPELLIRYENEEAVDDSQLPKDRFSAERLKGVDSTLKIQPAELGDSAVYLCASSLSGTLNYEQYFGPGTRLTVT.

This rearrangement joins TRBV5-1 to TRBJ2-1; 11 positions match TRBD2. CDR1 is SGHRS and CDR2 is YFSETQ in the germline V gene. The V and J ends lost 5 bases and 2 bases, in that order; junction bases with no gene match: 3. This CDR3 is built from 15 residues. The DNA for the CDR3 is TGCGCCAGCAGGTTAGCGGGGGGGACCTACAATGAGCAGTTCTTC. Translation: CASRLAGGTYNEQFF.

This chain connects TRBV15 to TRBJ1-4; D is ambiguous. The CDR3 length is 15 residues. The germline CDR1 and CDR2 sequences are LNHNV and YYDKDF (reference sequence). The germline V and J ends were trimmed by 0 bases and 8 bases, with 13 bases remaining between them. The CDR3 DNA is TGTGCCACCAGCAGAGATCTGGCAGCGAACGAAAAACTGTTTTTT. Translation gives CATSRDLAANEKLFF.

Only a few counts were recorded for this clone. The chain links TRBV9 to TRBJ2-5; D remains unclear. Germline V CDR1 and CDR2: SGDLS, YYNGEE. The CDR3 extends over 11 amino acids. Trimming removed 3 bases from V and 5 bases from J, with 5 bases in between. The CDR3 region has the DNA TGTGCCAGCAGCGCGAGGGAGACCCAGTACTTC. Its protein is CASSARETQYF.

The chain has TRBV24-1 and TRBJ2-3; the D gene is possibly TRBD2 (5 bases). Trimming removed 1 base at V and 2 bases at J, with 6 bases between. Germline V gene data show CDR1 as KGHDR and CDR2 as SFDVKD. CDR3 length equals 14 residues. CDR3 sequence: CATSDFGDTDTQYF. The CDR3 bases are TGTGCCACCAGTGATTTCGGGGACACAGATACGCAGTATTTT.

The V call is TRBV19, the J call TRBJ1-5; 7 nucleotides match TRBD1. Germline CDR1 and CDR2: LNHDA and SQIVND (reference sequence). The CDR3 extends over 16 amino acids. V gave up 6 bases and J gave up 0 bases; unmatched junction bases: 8. CDR3 amino acids: CASRRGTGASNQPQHF. The DNA of the CDR3 is TGTGCCAGTAGGAGGGGAACAGGGGCTAGCAATCAGCCCCAGCATTTT. Combining the CDR3 with reference TRBV19 and TRBJ1-5 gives the whole variable domain DGGITQSPKYLFRKEGQNVTLSCEQNLNHDAMYWYRQDPGQGLRLIYYSQIVNDFQKGDIAEGYSVSREKKESFPLTVTSAQKNPTAFYLCASRRGTGASNQPQHFGDGTRLSIL.

This clone was found a few times. In the same sample, other DNA sequences code for this CDR3. The genes are TRBV18 and TRBJ2-5, with a tentative D call TRBD2 (6 bases). Looked up from germline, CDR1 is KGHSH and CDR2 is LQKENI. This CDR3 has 14 residues. V was shortened by 3 bases and J by 1 base, with 9 bases between the two germline ends. The CDR3 sequence: CASSPGGGQETQYF. The DNA for the CDR3 is TGTGCCAGCTCACCGGGGGGAGGCCAAGAGACCCAGTACTTC. The entire variable domain, with the rest obtained from reference TRBV18 and TRBJ2-5, is as follows: NAGVMQNPRHLVRRRGQEARLRCSPMKGHSHVYWYRQLPEEGLKFMVYLQKENIIDESGMPKERFSAEFPKEGPSILRIQQVVRGDSAAYFCASSPGGGQETQYFGPGTRLLVL.

Of note for this clone: This same CDR3 is encoded by further DNA sequences in the sample. The rearrangement joins TRBV12-3 or TRBV12-4 to TRBJ2-2; no definite D call. V was clipped by 9 bases and J by 2 bases, with 10 bases between them. The CDR3 length is 13 residues. The CDR3 DNA is TGTGCCAGTAATACCAGAAACACCGGGGAGCTGTTTTTT. Protein sequence: CASNTRNTGELFF.

This sequence joins TRBV11-2 and TRBJ2-4; TRBD1 aligns across 9 bases. Looked up from germline, CDR1 is SGHAT and CDR2 is FQNNGV. After removal of 2 bases from V and 0 bases from J, the junction contained 11 bases not matched to a gene. CDR3 length: 19 residues. The DNA for the CDR3 is TGTGCCAGCAGCTTAAGGGACAGGGATGTGGTGAAAGCCAAAAACATTCAGTACTTC. Residues: CASSLRDRDVVKAKNIQYF.

V gene TRBV5-1 combines with J gene TRBJ1-4; maybe TRBD1 (5 bases). CDR1 and CDR2 from the germline V gene are SGHRS and YFSETQ. V lost 2 bases and J lost 4, with 12 bases in between. This CDR3 is 15 amino acids long. The CDR3: CASSFGDSYNEKLFF. The CDR3 bases are TGCGCCAGCAGCTTTGGAGACAGTTATAATGAAAAACTGTTTTTT.